The 6 T cell receptor beta chains listed next were all sequenced from one sample in a study of cytomegalovirus exposure and HLA in healthy donors. PCR involved 60 Vbeta and 13 Jbeta primers. Libraries were prepared by immunoSEQ multiplex PCR; TCRdb keeps only in-frame clonotypes and omits some of them. Of about 160,000 clones detected, 81% appear once; the ten largest clones hold under 15%. Input material: PBMCs. Receptors were obtained from a woman in her forties or fifties in good health and CMV-seronegative.

V and J are TRBV6-5 and TRBJ1-6; D unclear. The CDR3 is 15 amino acids. Trimming shortened V by 8 bases and J by 7 bases, and 18 bases separated the two germline ends. Germline V gives CDR1 MNHEY, CDR2 SVGAGI. The CDR3 here is CASAESAQTNSPLHF. CDR3 nucleotides: TGTGCCAGCGCAGAGAGTGCACAGACCAATTCACCCCTCCACTTT.

This chain uses TRBV27 with TRBJ1-4; D is perhaps TRBD1 (5 bases). The CDR3 extends over 13 amino acids. The germline gives CDR1 MNHEY, CDR2 SMNVEV (reference sequence). Trimming stripped 7 bases from V and 8 bases from J, with 14 bases between. For the CDR3, the DNA is TGTGCCAGCACCCACAACCGGGGGGAAAAACTGTTTTTT. It encodes CASTHNRGEKLFF.

The V gene is TRBV28, the J gene TRBJ2-7; TRBD1 matches at 8 bases. The V gene end was trimmed by 5 bases and the J gene end by 0 bases; junction bases not matched to a gene: 6. The CDR3 has 15 residues. Germline V lookup: CDR1 MDHEN, CDR2 SYDVKM. CDR3 protein: CASSMTGALSYEQYF. Written as DNA, the CDR3 is TGTGCCAGCAGTATGACAGGGGCTCTCTCCTACGAGCAGTACTTC. Drawing the rest from reference TRBV28 and TRBJ2-7, the complete variable domain is DVKVTQSSRYLVKRTGEKVFLECVQDMDHENMFWYRQDPGLGLRLIYFSYDVKMKEKGDIPEGYSVSREKKERFSLILESASTNQTSMYLCASSMTGALSYEQYFGPGTRLTVT.

The chain combines TRBV4-3 with TRBJ1-2, with 10 bases that match TRBD1. Germline V gene lookup returns CDR1 LGHNA and CDR2 YSLEER. The CDR3 contains 16 residues. V shed 0 bases and J 4 bases; nucleotides not matched to a gene: 5. CDR3 coding DNA: TGCGCCAGCAGCCAAGATTCGACAGGGGGCGGCTATGGCTACACCTTC. Translated, it gives CASSQDSTGGGYGYTF.

This chain uses TRBV14 with TRBJ2-7; TRBD1 aligns across 10 bases. The CDR3 has 17 amino acids. From germline, CDR1 is SGHDN and CDR2 FVKESK. The J segment lost 2 bases and the V segment lost 0 bases, leaving 7 bases of the junction unmatched. DNA for the CDR3: TGTGCCAGCAGCCAAGATCTTGGGACAGGGGCAGCCTACGAGCAGTACTTC. It specifies CASSQDLGTGAAYEQYF.

This clone is a singleton in its sample. The V and J genes are TRBV28 and TRBJ2-2; TRBD2 matches 13 bases. There are 16 residues in the CDR3. In germline, CDR1 is MDHEN, CDR2 SYDVKM. Trimming removed 4 bases from V and 4 bases from J; junction bases left unmatched: 3. CDR3 coding DNA: TGTGCCAGCAGTTCTTGGACTAGCGGGAGCACCGGGGAGCTGTTTTTT. This encodes CASSSWTSGSTGELFF.